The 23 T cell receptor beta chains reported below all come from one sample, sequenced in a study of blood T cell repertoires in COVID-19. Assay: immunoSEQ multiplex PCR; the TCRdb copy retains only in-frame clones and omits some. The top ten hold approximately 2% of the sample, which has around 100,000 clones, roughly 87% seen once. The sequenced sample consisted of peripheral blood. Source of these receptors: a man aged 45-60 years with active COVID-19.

DNA of the CDR3: TGTGCCAGCAGCCCATCCGGGACACAGAGTTCACCCCTCCACTTT. Translated: CASSPSGTQSSPLHF. The chain recombines TRBV7-9 with TRBJ1-6, with TRBD1 as a possible D gene (6 bases). The CDR3 extends over 15 amino acids. From germline, CDR1 is SEHNR and CDR2 FQNEAQ (reference sequence). The germline V and J ends were trimmed by 5 bases and 9 bases, with 17 bases remaining between them.

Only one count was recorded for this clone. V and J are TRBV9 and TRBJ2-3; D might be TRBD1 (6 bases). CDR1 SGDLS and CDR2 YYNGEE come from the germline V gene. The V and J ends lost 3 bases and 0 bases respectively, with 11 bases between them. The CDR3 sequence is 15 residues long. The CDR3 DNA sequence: TGTGCCAGCAGCGGGACAGTACTCAGCACAGATACGCAGTATTTT. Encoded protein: CASSGTVLSTDTQYF.

In DNA form, the CDR3 reads TGTGCCAGCAGCCCGAGGGGCGGGGGGCGAGTAGAGACCCAGTACTTC. It specifies CASSPRGGGRVETQYF. The V gene is TRBV7-9, the J gene TRBJ2-5; 8 nucleotides line up with TRBD2. V lost 5 bases to trimming and J lost 4 bases; unmatched junction nucleotides: 12. The germline CDR1 and CDR2 sequences are SEHNR and FQNEAQ (reference sequence). The CDR3 is 16 amino acids.

CDR3 in amino acids: CASSSNSKANYGYTF. CDR3 coding DNA: TGCGCCAGCAGCTCCAACTCCAAAGCTAACTATGGCTACACCTTC. V usage is TRBV5-1 and J usage is TRBJ1-2; D call uncertain. The ends were cut back, 3 bases at V and 0 bases at J, with 12 bases in the middle. Germline V gene data show CDR1 as SGHRS and CDR2 as YFSETQ. The CDR3 is 15 amino acids.

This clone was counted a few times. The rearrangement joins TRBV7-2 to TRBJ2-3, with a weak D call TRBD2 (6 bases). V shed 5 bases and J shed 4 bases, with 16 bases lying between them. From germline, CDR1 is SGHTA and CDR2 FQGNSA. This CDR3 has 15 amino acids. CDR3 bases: TGTGCCAGCAGCGTTTTGGGTAGCGGCGCAGATACGCAGTATTTT. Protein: CASSVLGSGADTQYF.

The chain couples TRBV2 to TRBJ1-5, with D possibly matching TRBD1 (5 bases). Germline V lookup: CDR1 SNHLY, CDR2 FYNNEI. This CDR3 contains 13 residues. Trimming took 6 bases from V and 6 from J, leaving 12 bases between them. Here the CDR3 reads CASSEETGQPQHF. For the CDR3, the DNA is TGTGCCAGCAGCGAGGAAACAGGTCAGCCCCAGCATTTT.

The chain's CDR3 is CASSQVSEEFVYEQYF. In nucleotides, the CDR3 is TGCGCCAGCAGCCAAGTATCGGAGGAATTCGTGTACGAGCAGTACTTC. The chain combines TRBV4-1 with TRBJ2-7, with a weak D call TRBD2 (5 bases). Germline CDR1 and CDR2: MGHRA and YSYEKL. The germline V and J ends were trimmed by 1 base and 4 bases, with 17 bases remaining between them. The length of the CDR3 is 16 residues.

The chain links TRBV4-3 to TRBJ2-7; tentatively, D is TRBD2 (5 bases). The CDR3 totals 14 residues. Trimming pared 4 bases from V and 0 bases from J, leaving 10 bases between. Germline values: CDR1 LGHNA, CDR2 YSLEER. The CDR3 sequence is CASSPSTSSYEQYF. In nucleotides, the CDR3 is TGCGCCAGCAGCCCTAGCACTAGCTCCTACGAGCAGTACTTC.

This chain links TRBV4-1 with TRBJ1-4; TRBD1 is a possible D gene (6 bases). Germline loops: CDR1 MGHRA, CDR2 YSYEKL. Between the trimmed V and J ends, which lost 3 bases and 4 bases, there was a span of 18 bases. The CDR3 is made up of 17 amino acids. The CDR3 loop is CASSQWGGAGSNEKLFF. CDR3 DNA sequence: TGCGCCAGCAGCCAGTGGGGGGGCGCCGGTAGTAATGAAAAACTGTTTTTT.

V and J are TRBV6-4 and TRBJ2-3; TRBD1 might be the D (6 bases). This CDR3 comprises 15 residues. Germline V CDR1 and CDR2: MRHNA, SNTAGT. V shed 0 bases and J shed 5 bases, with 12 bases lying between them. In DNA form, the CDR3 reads TGTGCCAGCAGTGACTCACCAGGGGCTGGAGATACGCAGTATTTT. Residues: CASSDSPGAGDTQYF.

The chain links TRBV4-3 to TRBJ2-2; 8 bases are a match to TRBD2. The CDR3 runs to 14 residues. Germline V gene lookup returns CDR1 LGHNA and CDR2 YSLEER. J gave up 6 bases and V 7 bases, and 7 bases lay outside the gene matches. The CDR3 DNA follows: TGCGCCAGCAACCGAGGGCGGGGGGCCGGGGAGCTGTTTTTT. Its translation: CASNRGRGAGELFF.

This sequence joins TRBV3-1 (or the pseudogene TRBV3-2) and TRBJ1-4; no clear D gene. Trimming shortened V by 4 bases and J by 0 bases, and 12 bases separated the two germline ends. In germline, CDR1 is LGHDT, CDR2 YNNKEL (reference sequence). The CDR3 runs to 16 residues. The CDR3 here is CASSRVRLATNEKLFF. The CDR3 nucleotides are TGTGCCAGCAGCCGGGTGCGGCTTGCAACTAATGAAAAACTGTTTTTT.

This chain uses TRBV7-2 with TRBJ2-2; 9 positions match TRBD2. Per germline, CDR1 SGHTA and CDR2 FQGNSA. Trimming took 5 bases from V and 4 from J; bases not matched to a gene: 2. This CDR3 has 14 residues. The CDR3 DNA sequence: TGTGCCAGCAGCGGACTAGCGCCCACCGGGGAGCTGTTTTTT. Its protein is CASSGLAPTGELFF. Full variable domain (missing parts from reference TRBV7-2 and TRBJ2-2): GAGVSQSPSNKVTEKGKDVELRCDPISGHTALYWYRQSLGQGLEFLIYFQGNSAPDKSGLPSDRFSAERTGGSVSTLTIQRTQQEDSAVYLCASSGLAPTGELFFGEGSRLTVL.

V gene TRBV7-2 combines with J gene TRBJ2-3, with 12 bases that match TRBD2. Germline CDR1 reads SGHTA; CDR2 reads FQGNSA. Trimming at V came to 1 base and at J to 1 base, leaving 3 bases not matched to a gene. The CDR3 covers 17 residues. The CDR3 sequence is CASSLVPSGGGTDTQYF. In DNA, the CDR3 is TGTGCCAGCAGCTTAGTTCCTAGCGGGGGGGGCACAGATACGCAGTATTTT.

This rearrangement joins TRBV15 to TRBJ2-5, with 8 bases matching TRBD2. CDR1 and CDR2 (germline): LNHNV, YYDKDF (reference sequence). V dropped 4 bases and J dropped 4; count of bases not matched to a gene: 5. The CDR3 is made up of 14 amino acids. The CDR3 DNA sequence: TGTGCCACCAGCACACGGGGGGGGTCAGAGACCCAGTACTTC. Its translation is CATSTRGGSETQYF. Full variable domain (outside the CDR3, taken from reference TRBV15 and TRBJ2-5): DAMVIQNPRYQVTQFGKPVTLSCSQTLNHNVMYWYQQKSSQAPKLLFHYYDKDFNNEADTPDNFQSRRPNTSFCFLDIRSPGLGDTAMYLCATSTRGGSETQYFGPGTRLLVL.

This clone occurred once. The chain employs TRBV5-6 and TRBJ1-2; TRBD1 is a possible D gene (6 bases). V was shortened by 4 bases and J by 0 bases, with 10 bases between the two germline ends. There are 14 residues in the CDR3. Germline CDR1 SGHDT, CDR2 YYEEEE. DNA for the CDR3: TGTGCCAGCAGCCGCAACAGGGCTAACTATGGCTACACCTTC. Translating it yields CASSRNRANYGYTF.

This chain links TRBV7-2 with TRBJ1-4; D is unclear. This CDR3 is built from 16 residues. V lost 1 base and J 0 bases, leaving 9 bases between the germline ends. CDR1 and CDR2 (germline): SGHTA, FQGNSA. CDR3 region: CASSLGGFATNEKLFF. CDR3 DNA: TGTGCCAGCAGCTTAGGCGGCTTTGCAACTAATGAAAAACTGTTTTTT.

DNA for the CDR3: TGTGCCAGCAGCCAGAGGGACTTAGCTGACTACAATGAGCAGTTCTTC. Residues: CASSQRDLADYNEQFF. The rearrangement links TRBV4-2 to TRBJ2-1; a possible D gene is TRBD2 (6 bases). The CDR3 contains 16 residues. Germline assignment: CDR1 LGHNA and CDR2 YNFKEQ. V was pared by 3 bases and J by 3 bases, with 15 bases between.

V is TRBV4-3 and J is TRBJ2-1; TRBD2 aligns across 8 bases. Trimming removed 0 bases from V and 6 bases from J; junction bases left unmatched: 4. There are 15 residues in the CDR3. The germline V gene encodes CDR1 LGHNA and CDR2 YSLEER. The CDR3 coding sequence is TGCGCCAGCAGCCAAGAGGGGCTAGCGGGCAATGAGCAGTTCTTC. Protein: CASSQEGLAGNEQFF.

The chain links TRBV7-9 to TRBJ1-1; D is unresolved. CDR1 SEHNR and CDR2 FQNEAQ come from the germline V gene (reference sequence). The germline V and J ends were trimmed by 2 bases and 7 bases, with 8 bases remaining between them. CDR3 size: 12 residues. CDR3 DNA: TGTGCCAGCAGCTTAAAAGGGAGTGAAGCTTTCTTT. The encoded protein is CASSLKGSEAFF.

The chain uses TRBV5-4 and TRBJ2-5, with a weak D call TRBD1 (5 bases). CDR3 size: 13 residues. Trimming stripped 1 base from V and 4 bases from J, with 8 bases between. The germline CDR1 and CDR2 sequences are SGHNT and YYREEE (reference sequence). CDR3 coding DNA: TGTGCCAGCAGCTTGCCAGGGCGAGAGACCCAGTACTTC. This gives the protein CASSLPGRETQYF.

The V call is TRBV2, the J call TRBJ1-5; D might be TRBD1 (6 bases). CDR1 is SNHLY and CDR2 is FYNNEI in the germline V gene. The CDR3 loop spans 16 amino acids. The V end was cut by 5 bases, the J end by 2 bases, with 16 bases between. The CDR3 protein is CASSKEATGRNQPQHF. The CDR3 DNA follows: TGTGCCAGCAGTAAGGAGGCGACAGGTCGCAATCAGCCCCAGCATTTT.

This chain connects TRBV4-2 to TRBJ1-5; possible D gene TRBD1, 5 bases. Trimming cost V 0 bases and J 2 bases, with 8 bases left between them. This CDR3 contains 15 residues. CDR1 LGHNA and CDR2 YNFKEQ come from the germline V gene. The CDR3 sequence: CASSQERGGNQPQHF. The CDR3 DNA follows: TGTGCCAGCAGCCAAGAAAGGGGTGGCAATCAGCCCCAGCATTTT.